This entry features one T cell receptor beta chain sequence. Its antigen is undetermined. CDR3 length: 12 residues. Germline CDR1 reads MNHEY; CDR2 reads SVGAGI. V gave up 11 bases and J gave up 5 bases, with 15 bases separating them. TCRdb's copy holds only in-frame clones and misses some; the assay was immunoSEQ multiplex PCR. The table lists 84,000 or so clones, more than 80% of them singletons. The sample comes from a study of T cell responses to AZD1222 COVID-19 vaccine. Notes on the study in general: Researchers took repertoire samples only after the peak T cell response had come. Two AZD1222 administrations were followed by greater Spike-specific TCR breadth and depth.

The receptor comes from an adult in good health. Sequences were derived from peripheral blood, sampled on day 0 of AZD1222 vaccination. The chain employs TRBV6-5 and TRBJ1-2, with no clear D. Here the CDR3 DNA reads TGTGCCTCTATGGGAGGGATGTATGGCTACACCTTC. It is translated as CASMGGMYGYTF.